These T cell receptor beta chains were read from a single sample in a study of T cell repertoires in cytomegalovirus infection. TCRdb reanalysed the reads using MiXCR and keeps one entry per CDR3 protein. The sample yields more than 650,000 distinct CDR3 sequences, 35% to 40% seen once. The sequenced material came from PBMCs. The origin of the receptors is a human donor in good health (CMV status not recorded). Some clones in this sample may be carry-over from other donors' samples. The CDR3 runs from the conserved cysteine through the conserved F or W. D genes are given only for firm matches. Not every row has a clone size; where given, it reads once, few, many or a size class.

d_gene: NA
j_gene: TRBJ1-6
abundance: few
len: 15
v_gene: TRBV5-4
CDR3nt: TGTGCCAGCAGCTTGAAGACAGGCCTCAGTTCACCCCTCCACTTT
CDR3aa: CASSLKTGLSSPLHF

d_gene: NA
j_gene: TRBJ2-7
abundance: few
len: 16
v_gene: TRBV5-6
CDR3nt: TGTGCCAGCAGCTCCGATGGACTCGGGGGTCGCTACGAGCAGTACTTC
CDR3aa: CASSSDGLGGRYEQYF

d_gene: NA
j_gene: TRBJ2-7
abundance: NA
len: 16
v_gene: TRBV20-1
CDR3nt: TGCAGTGCTAAGGACCTAGCCCAGATCTACTACTACGAGCAGTACTTC
CDR3aa: CSAKDLAQIYYYEQYF

d_gene: NA
j_gene: TRBJ2-5
abundance: NA
len: 17
v_gene: TRBV7-8
CDR3nt: TGTGCCAGCAGCGCCCGGACAGTGAGCCGGTACCAAGAGACCCAGTACTTC
CDR3aa: CASSARTVSRYQETQYF

d_gene: TRBD1
j_gene: TRBJ2-1
abundance: NA
len: 17
v_gene: TRBV24-1
CDR3nt: TGTGCCACCAGTGACCAAAGCACCGGGACAGGGTACCATGAGCAGTTCTTC
CDR3aa: CATSDQSTGTGYHEQFF

d_gene: NA
j_gene: TRBJ1-6
abundance: many
len: 15
v_gene: TRBV7-6
CDR3nt: TGTGCCAGCAGCTTAAAACCTGGGGAGGACGTCCCCCTCCACTTT
CDR3aa: CASSLKPGEDVPLHF

d_gene: NA
j_gene: TRBJ1-6
abundance: NA
len: 18
v_gene: TRBV7-2
CDR3nt: TGTGCCAGCAGCTTAGTACCGATTAGGAGCTCCTATAATTCACCCCTCCACTTT
CDR3aa: CASSLVPIRSSYNSPLHF

d_gene: NA
j_gene: TRBJ2-1
abundance: few
len: 15
v_gene: TRBV3-1
CDR3nt: TGTGCCAGCAGCCTAGGGGGAGGGATTCGGAATGAGCAGTTCTTC
CDR3aa: CASSLGGGIRNEQFF

d_gene: NA
j_gene: TRBJ1-5
abundance: few
len: 17
v_gene: TRBV4-1
CDR3nt: TGCGCCAGCAGCCAAGATCGGACAAACAGACCCAATCAGCCCCAGCATTTT
CDR3aa: CASSQDRTNRPNQPQHF

d_gene: NA
j_gene: TRBJ1-2
abundance: NA
len: 12
v_gene: TRBV6-1
CDR3nt: TGTGCCAGCAGTGAACAAGGGGCTGGCTACACCTTC
CDR3aa: CASSEQGAGYTF

d_gene: NA
j_gene: TRBJ1-2
abundance: NA
len: 14
v_gene: TRBV19
CDR3nt: TGTGCCAGTAGTACCCTCGCTACGGGGGACGGCTACACCTTC
CDR3aa: CASSTLATGDGYTF

d_gene: TRBD1
j_gene: TRBJ1-5
abundance: many
len: 17
v_gene: TRBV7-2
CDR3nt: TGTGCCAGCAGCTTAAAGGGTTGGCAGGGGGCGAGGCAGCCCCAGCATTTT
CDR3aa: CASSLKGWQGARQPQHF

d_gene: TRBD2
j_gene: TRBJ2-3
abundance: NA
len: 17
v_gene: TRBV5-8
CDR3nt: TGTGCCAGCAGCCCCTGGGGGACTAGCGGGGCTACAGATACGCAGTATTTT
CDR3aa: CASSPWGTSGATDTQYF

d_gene: NA
j_gene: TRBJ2-2
abundance: NA
len: 15
v_gene: TRBV12-3/TRBV12-4
CDR3nt: TGTGACAGCAGTTTGGCGCAGGGAGTAACCGGGGAGCGGTTTTTT
CDR3aa: CDSSLAQGVTGERFF

d_gene: NA
j_gene: TRBJ2-3
abundance: many
len: 13
v_gene: TRBV7-2
CDR3nt: TGTGCCAGCAGCTCGACAATTAGGGATACGCAGTATTTT
CDR3aa: CASSSTIRDTQYF

d_gene: TRBD2
j_gene: TRBJ2-1
abundance: many
len: 15
v_gene: TRBV7-2
CDR3nt: TGTGCCAGCAGCTTCGAGCGGGGGGTCCTCAGGGAGCAGTTCTTC
CDR3aa: CASSFERGVLREQFF

d_gene: NA
j_gene: TRBJ1-2
abundance: NA
len: 13
v_gene: TRBV29-1
CDR3nt: TGCAGCGTTGAAGAGTCCAGTGGCTATGGCTACACCTTC
CDR3aa: CSVEESSGYGYTF

d_gene: NA
j_gene: TRBJ2-1
abundance: NA
len: 11
v_gene: TRBV19
CDR3nt: TGTGCCACCGCGGCGTTCCACGAGCAGTTCTTC
CDR3aa: CATAAFHEQFF

d_gene: NA
j_gene: TRBJ1-6
abundance: few
len: 16
v_gene: TRBV6-5
CDR3nt: TGTGCCAGCAGTTACGAGGCAGGGCGATCTAATTCACCCCTCCACTTT
CDR3aa: CASSYEAGRSNSPLHF

d_gene: TRBD1
j_gene: TRBJ1-4
abundance: few
len: 17
v_gene: TRBV19
CDR3nt: TGTGCCAGTAGACGGAGATCCGGGACAGCAACTAATGAAAAACTGTTTTTT
CDR3aa: CASRRRSGTATNEKLFF

d_gene: TRBD1
j_gene: TRBJ1-3
abundance: few
len: 17
v_gene: TRBV5-3
CDR3nt: TGTGCCAGCAGCGGAACGGGACAGGCCGACTCTGGAAACACCATATATTTT
CDR3aa: CASSGTGQADSGNTIYF

d_gene: TRBD2
j_gene: TRBJ2-3
abundance: NA
len: 19
v_gene: TRBV6-6
CDR3nt: TGTGCCAGCAGTTACAATCGAAAGACTAGCGGGAGGCACACAGATACGCAGTATTTT
CDR3aa: CASSYNRKTSGRHTDTQYF

d_gene: NA
j_gene: TRBJ2-2
abundance: NA
len: 13
v_gene: TRBV6-1
CDR3nt: TGTGCCAGCAGTCAATACCCAACAGGGGAGCTGTTTTTT
CDR3aa: CASSQYPTGELFF

d_gene: TRBD1
j_gene: TRBJ1-2
abundance: NA
len: 16
v_gene: TRBV20-1
CDR3nt: TGCAGTGCTAGTTCGAAGGGGACAGCCTTTGCTGGTGGCTACACCTTC
CDR3aa: CSASSKGTAFAGGYTF

d_gene: TRBD2
j_gene: TRBJ2-1
abundance: few
len: 16
v_gene: TRBV6-2/TRBV6-3
CDR3nt: TGTGCCAGCAGCTTTCCCGGACTAGCGGGATTCAATGAGCAGTTCTTC
CDR3aa: CASSFPGLAGFNEQFF

d_gene: NA
j_gene: TRBJ2-3
abundance: many
len: 13
v_gene: TRBV7-2
CDR3nt: TGTGCCAGCAGCTTAGTTTTGGGGGATACGCAGTATTTT
CDR3aa: CASSLVLGDTQYF

d_gene: NA
j_gene: TRBJ1-1
abundance: few
len: 15
v_gene: TRBV19
CDR3nt: TGTGCCAGTAGTATAGGCGGCAAGGGAAACACTGAAGCTTTCTTT
CDR3aa: CASSIGGKGNTEAFF